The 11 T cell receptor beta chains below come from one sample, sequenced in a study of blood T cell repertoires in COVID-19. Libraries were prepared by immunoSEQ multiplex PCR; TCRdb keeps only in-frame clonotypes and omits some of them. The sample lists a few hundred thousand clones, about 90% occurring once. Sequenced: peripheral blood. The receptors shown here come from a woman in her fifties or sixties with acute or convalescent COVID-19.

The CDR3 loop is CASSVGGLSYNEQFF. CDR3 coding DNA: TGTGCCAGCAGCGTAGGTGGACTTTCCTACAATGAGCAGTTCTTC. The chain carries TRBV9 and TRBJ2-1; possibly TRBD2 for D (5 bases). This CDR3 is 15 amino acids long. Germline CDR1 SGDLS, CDR2 YYNGEE. Trimming left V 0 bases short and J 1 base short, with 8 bases between.

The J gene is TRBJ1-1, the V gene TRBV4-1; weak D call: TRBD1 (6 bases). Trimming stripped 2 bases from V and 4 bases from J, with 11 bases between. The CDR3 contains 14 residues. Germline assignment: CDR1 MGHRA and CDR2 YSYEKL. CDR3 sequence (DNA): TGCGCCAGCAGCCAATACAGGGAAGGCACTGAAGCTTTCTTT. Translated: CASSQYREGTEAFF.

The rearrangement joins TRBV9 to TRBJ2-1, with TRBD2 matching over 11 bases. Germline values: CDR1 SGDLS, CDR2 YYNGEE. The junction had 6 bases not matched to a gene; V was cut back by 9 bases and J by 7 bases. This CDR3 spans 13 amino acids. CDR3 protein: CATLSGRANEQFF. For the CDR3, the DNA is TGTGCCACCCTTAGCGGGAGGGCGAATGAGCAGTTCTTC.

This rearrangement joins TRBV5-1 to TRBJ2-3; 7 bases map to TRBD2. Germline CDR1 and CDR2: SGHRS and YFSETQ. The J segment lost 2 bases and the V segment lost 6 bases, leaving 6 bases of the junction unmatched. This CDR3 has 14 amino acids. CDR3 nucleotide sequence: TGCGCCAGCACGCCTAGCGGAGCCACAGATACGCAGTATTTT. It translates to CASTPSGATDTQYF.

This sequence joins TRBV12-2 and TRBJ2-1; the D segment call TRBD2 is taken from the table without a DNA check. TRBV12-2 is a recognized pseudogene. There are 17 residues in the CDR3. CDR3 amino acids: CASRLFHVAGAENEQFF. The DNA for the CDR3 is TGTGCAAGTCGCTTATTTCACGTAGCGGGAGCTGAGAATGAGCAGTTCTTC.

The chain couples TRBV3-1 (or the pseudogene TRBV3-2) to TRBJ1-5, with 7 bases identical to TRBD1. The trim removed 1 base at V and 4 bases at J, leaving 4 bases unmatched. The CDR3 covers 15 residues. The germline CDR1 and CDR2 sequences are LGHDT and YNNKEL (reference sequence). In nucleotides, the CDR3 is TGTGCCAGCAGCCAAGCCCCGGACAGGAATCAGCCCCAGCATTTT. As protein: CASSQAPDRNQPQHF.

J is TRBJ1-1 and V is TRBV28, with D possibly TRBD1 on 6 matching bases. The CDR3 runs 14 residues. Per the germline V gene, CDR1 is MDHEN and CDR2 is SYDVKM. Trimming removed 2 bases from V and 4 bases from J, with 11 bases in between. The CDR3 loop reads CASSLEGVGTEAFF. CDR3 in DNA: TGTGCCAGCAGTTTAGAGGGGGTCGGCACTGAAGCTTTCTTT.

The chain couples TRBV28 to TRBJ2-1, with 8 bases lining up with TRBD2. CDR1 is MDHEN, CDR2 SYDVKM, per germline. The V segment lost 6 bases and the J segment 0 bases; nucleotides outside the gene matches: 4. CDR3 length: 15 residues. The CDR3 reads CASSLAGSSYNEQFF. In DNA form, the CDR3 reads TGTGCCAGCAGCTTAGCGGGGAGCTCCTACAATGAGCAGTTCTTC.

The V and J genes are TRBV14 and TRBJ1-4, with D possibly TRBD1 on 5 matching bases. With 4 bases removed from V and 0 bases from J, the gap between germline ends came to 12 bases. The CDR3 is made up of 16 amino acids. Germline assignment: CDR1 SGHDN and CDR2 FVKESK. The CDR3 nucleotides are TGTGCCAGCAGCCTCCTAACGGGGGCAACTAATGAAAAACTGTTTTTT. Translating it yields CASSLLTGATNEKLFF.

The CDR3 DNA reads as TGTGCCAGCAGGCCCGGGCTGGCGGGAGCCTACGAGCAGTACTTC. Translation gives CASRPGLAGAYEQYF. This sequence joins TRBV27 and TRBJ2-7, with 7 nucleotides matching TRBD2. The germline V gene encodes CDR1 MNHEY and CDR2 SMNVEV (reference sequence). V trimming: 6 bases; J trimming: 2 bases; junction bases outside the gene matches: 10. The CDR3 length is 15 residues.

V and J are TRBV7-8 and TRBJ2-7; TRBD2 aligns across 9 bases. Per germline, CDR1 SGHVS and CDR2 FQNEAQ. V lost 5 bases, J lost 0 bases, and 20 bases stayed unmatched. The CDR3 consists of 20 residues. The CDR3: CASSTWGETSGYTGSYEQYF. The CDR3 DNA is TGTGCCAGCAGCACCTGGGGGGAGACTAGCGGTTATACGGGCTCCTACGAGCAGTACTTC.